This is a list of T cell receptor beta chains from one sample in a study of PD-1 blockade in classical Hodgkin lymphoma. The method was immunoSEQ multiplex PCR; TCRdb's version includes in-frame clones alone and lacks a portion of them. Of approximately 60,000 clones in the sample, about nine tenths were seen once. Specimen: peripheral blood mononuclear cells (PBMCs), collected at baseline. These receptors were collected from a human donor with classical Hodgkin lymphoma. The CDR3 runs from the conserved cysteine through the conserved F or W. Fields, in order: clone size, V gene, D gene, J gene, CDR3 protein, CDR3 DNA. A D gene is named only where the DNA matches it firmly. The size entry is marked missing in some rows and otherwise reads once, few, many or a size class.

clone size: NA
V gene: TRBV5-1
D gene: NA
J gene: TRBJ2-2
CDR3 protein: CASSLVRGVNTGELFF
CDR3 DNA: TGCGCCAGCAGCCTGGTCAGGGGGGTGAACACCGGGGAGCTGTTTTTT

clone size: NA
V gene: TRBV7-9
D gene: NA
J gene: TRBJ2-7
CDR3 protein: CASGPEASYEQYF
CDR3 DNA: TGTGCCAGCGGGCCCGAAGCCTCCTACGAGCAGTACTTC

clone size: NA
V gene: TRBV7-2
D gene: NA
J gene: TRBJ1-2
CDR3 protein: CASSPRVEQSYGYTF
CDR3 DNA: TGTGCCAGCAGCCCCAGGGTAGAGCAATCCTATGGCTACACCTTC

clone size: NA
V gene: TRBV6-1
D gene: NA
J gene: TRBJ2-7
CDR3 protein: CASSLGDSSYEQYF
CDR3 DNA: TGTGCCAGCAGCCTAGGGGATAGCTCCTACGAGCAGTACTTC

clone size: NA
V gene: TRBV25-1
D gene: TRBD1
J gene: TRBJ2-5
CDR3 protein: CASSEFGTGGGETQYF
CDR3 DNA: TGTGCCAGCAGTGAATTTGGGACAGGGGGCGGAGAGACCCAGTACTTC

clone size: NA
V gene: TRBV4-3
D gene: NA
J gene: TRBJ1-1
CDR3 protein: CASSQDLVRVRLNTEAFF
CDR3 DNA: TGCGCCAGCAGCCAAGATCTTGTGAGGGTACGCCTGAACACTGAAGCTTTCTTT

clone size: NA
V gene: TRBV5-1
D gene: NA
J gene: TRBJ1-3
CDR3 protein: CASSAAGTLSSGNTIYF
CDR3 DNA: TGCGCCAGCAGCGCGGCCGGGACCTTGAGCTCTGGAAACACCATATATTTT

clone size: NA
V gene: TRBV5-6
D gene: NA
J gene: TRBJ1-1
CDR3 protein: CASSPTELNTEAFF
CDR3 DNA: TGTGCCAGCAGCCCAACGGAGTTGAACACTGAAGCTTTCTTT

clone size: NA
V gene: TRBV7-2
D gene: NA
J gene: TRBJ1-2
CDR3 protein: CASSLAVGGAPGYTF
CDR3 DNA: TGTGCCAGCAGCTTAGCGGTCGGGGGCGCCCCGGGCTACACCTTC

clone size: NA
V gene: TRBV29-1
D gene: NA
J gene: TRBJ1-5
CDR3 protein: CSVLTGGNQPQHF
CDR3 DNA: TGCAGCGTTTTAACCGGTGGCAATCAGCCCCAGCATTTT

clone size: once
V gene: TRBV9
D gene: TRBD1
J gene: TRBJ2-7
CDR3 protein: CASSLPGQGIYEQYF
CDR3 DNA: TGTGCCAGCAGCCTACCGGGACAGGGGATCTACGAGCAGTACTTC

clone size: NA
V gene: TRBV6-5
D gene: TRBD2
J gene: TRBJ2-1
CDR3 protein: CASSWTSGGSNEQFF
CDR3 DNA: TGTGCCAGCAGTTGGACTAGCGGGGGATCCAATGAGCAGTTCTTC

clone size: NA
V gene: TRBV6-6
D gene: NA
J gene: TRBJ1-4
CDR3 protein: CASSFLQSATNEKLFF
CDR3 DNA: TGTGCCAGCAGCTTCCTACAAAGCGCAACTAATGAAAAACTGTTTTTT

clone size: NA
V gene: TRBV9
D gene: NA
J gene: TRBJ1-1
CDR3 protein: CASSVAVSWAVDTEAFF
CDR3 DNA: TGTGCCAGCAGCGTAGCTGTCAGTTGGGCCGTTGATACTGAAGCTTTCTTT

clone size: once
V gene: TRBV9
D gene: NA
J gene: TRBJ1-1
CDR3 protein: CASSRVTGATEAFF
CDR3 DNA: TGTGCCAGCAGTCGAGTAACCGGGGCCACTGAAGCTTTCTTT

clone size: NA
V gene: TRBV5-1
D gene: NA
J gene: TRBJ2-3
CDR3 protein: CASSARGSPTDTQYF
CDR3 DNA: TGCGCCAGCAGCGCACGGGGGTCCCCCACAGATACGCAGTATTTT

clone size: NA
V gene: TRBV30
D gene: TRBD2
J gene: TRBJ2-7
CDR3 protein: CAWTSGINEQYF
CDR3 DNA: TGTGCCTGGACTAGCGGGATCAACGAGCAGTACTTC

clone size: once
V gene: TRBV6-6
D gene: NA
J gene: TRBJ2-7
CDR3 protein: CASREGGLYEQYF
CDR3 DNA: TGTGCCAGCAGAGAGGGGGGCCTATACGAGCAGTACTTC

clone size: NA
V gene: TRBV6-6
D gene: NA
J gene: TRBJ2-2
CDR3 protein: CASSYSPGITGELFF
CDR3 DNA: TGTGCCAGCAGTTACTCTCCGGGGATCACCGGGGAGCTGTTTTTT

clone size: NA
V gene: TRBV4-2
D gene: NA
J gene: TRBJ2-1
CDR3 protein: CASSHLDSSSYNEQFF
CDR3 DNA: TGTGCCAGCAGCCACCTAGACTCAAGCTCCTACAATGAGCAGTTCTTC

clone size: NA
V gene: TRBV9
D gene: NA
J gene: TRBJ1-1
CDR3 protein: CASSVVVSGEAFF
CDR3 DNA: TGTGCCAGCAGCGTAGTCGTATCGGGTGAAGCTTTCTTT

clone size: NA
V gene: TRBV18
D gene: NA
J gene: TRBJ1-4
CDR3 protein: CASSPGQALWNEKLFF
CDR3 DNA: TGTGCCAGCTCACCAGGGCAGGCGTTATGGAATGAAAAACTGTTTTTT

clone size: NA
V gene: TRBV10-1
D gene: TRBD1
J gene: TRBJ1-1
CDR3 protein: CASRPRGGTEAFF
CDR3 DNA: TGCGCCAGCAGACCCAGGGGGGGAACTGAAGCTTTCTTT

clone size: NA
V gene: TRBV7-2
D gene: NA
J gene: TRBJ2-3
CDR3 protein: CASSSSPRTDTQYF
CDR3 DNA: TGTGCCAGCAGCTCCTCCCCCCGCACAGATACGCAGTATTTT

clone size: NA
V gene: TRBV10-2
D gene: NA
J gene: TRBJ2-3
CDR3 protein: CASSAVGATDTQYF
CDR3 DNA: TGCGCCAGCAGTGCGGTCGGGGCCACAGATACGCAGTATTTT

clone size: NA
V gene: TRBV7-2
D gene: NA
J gene: TRBJ2-2
CDR3 protein: CASSWGSGVQNTGELFF
CDR3 DNA: TGTGCCAGCAGCTGGGGGAGTGGGGTGCAGAACACCGGGGAGCTGTTTTTT

clone size: NA
V gene: TRBV2
D gene: TRBD2
J gene: TRBJ2-3
CDR3 protein: CASSENPGLAGGADTQYF
CDR3 DNA: TGTGCCAGCAGTGAAAACCCGGGACTAGCGGGGGGGGCAGATACGCAGTATTTT

clone size: NA
V gene: TRBV21-1
D gene: NA
J gene: TRBJ1-5
CDR3 protein: CASLETNSNQPQHF
CDR3 DNA: TGTGCCTCCCTCGAAACGAATAGCAATCAGCCCCAGCATTTT

clone size: NA
V gene: TRBV5-8
D gene: NA
J gene: TRBJ1-6
CDR3 protein: CASTLRRGLRTNSPLHF
CDR3 DNA: TGTGCCAGCACGCTTCGGAGGGGACTAAGGACGAATTCACCCCTCCACTTT

clone size: NA
V gene: TRBV10-3
D gene: TRBD1
J gene: TRBJ2-7
CDR3 protein: CAISAGTGSSYEQYF
CDR3 DNA: TGTGCCATCAGTGCCGGGACAGGGAGCTCCTACGAGCAGTACTTC

clone size: NA
V gene: TRBV4-2
D gene: NA
J gene: TRBJ2-1
CDR3 protein: CASSHPSWSSYNEQFF
CDR3 DNA: TGTGCCAGCAGCCACCCATCCTGGAGCTCCTACAATGAGCAGTTCTTC

clone size: few
V gene: TRBV4-2
D gene: NA
J gene: TRBJ1-1
CDR3 protein: CASSQATVNTEAFF
CDR3 DNA: TGTGCCAGCAGCCAAGCGACGGTGAACACTGAAGCTTTCTTT

clone size: NA
V gene: TRBV19
D gene: NA
J gene: TRBJ1-5
CDR3 protein: CASSQGHNQPQHF
CDR3 DNA: TGTGCCAGTAGTCAGGGTCACAATCAGCCCCAGCATTTT

clone size: NA
V gene: TRBV6-5
D gene: TRBD1
J gene: TRBJ1-2
CDR3 protein: CASSYSDRGTYGYTF
CDR3 DNA: TGTGCCAGCAGTTATTCGGACAGGGGGACCTATGGCTACACCTTC

clone size: NA
V gene: TRBV11-2
D gene: NA
J gene: TRBJ1-5
CDR3 protein: CASSFALQGRNQPQHF
CDR3 DNA: TGTGCCAGCAGCTTCGCCCTACAGGGACGTAATCAGCCCCAGCATTTT

clone size: NA
V gene: TRBV7-6
D gene: NA
J gene: TRBJ2-7
CDR3 protein: CASSLEVSSYEQYF
CDR3 DNA: TGTGCCAGCAGCTTAGAGGTCAGCTCCTACGAGCAGTACTTC

clone size: NA
V gene: TRBV2
D gene: NA
J gene: TRBJ2-1
CDR3 protein: CASSEGDWSTYNEQFF
CDR3 DNA: TGTGCCAGCAGTGAAGGGGACTGGAGCACCTACAATGAGCAGTTCTTC

clone size: NA
V gene: TRBV25-1
D gene: NA
J gene: TRBJ2-6
CDR3 protein: CASSPTVSGANVLTF
CDR3 DNA: TGTGCCAGCAGCCCGACAGTCTCTGGGGCCAACGTCCTGACTTTC

clone size: NA
V gene: TRBV18
D gene: TRBD2
J gene: TRBJ2-6
CDR3 protein: CASSPSGGANVLTF
CDR3 DNA: TGTGCCAGCTCACCTAGCGGGGGGGCCAACGTCCTGACTTTC

clone size: NA
V gene: TRBV6-1
D gene: NA
J gene: TRBJ2-7
CDR3 protein: CASSERSYEQYF
CDR3 DNA: TGTGCCAGCAGTGAGAGATCCTACGAGCAGTACTTC

clone size: NA
V gene: TRBV30
D gene: NA
J gene: TRBJ1-3
CDR3 protein: CAWWSGNTIYF
CDR3 DNA: TGTGCCTGGTGGTCTGGAAACACCATATATTTT

clone size: NA
V gene: TRBV2
D gene: NA
J gene: TRBJ2-2
CDR3 protein: CASSYRVTGELFF
CDR3 DNA: TGTGCCAGCAGTTACAGGGTCACCGGGGAGCTGTTTTTT

clone size: once
V gene: TRBV7-8
D gene: TRBD1
J gene: TRBJ2-1
CDR3 protein: CASSYLDRVIYNEQFF
CDR3 DNA: TGTGCCAGCAGCTACCTTGACAGGGTGATCTACAATGAGCAGTTCTTC

clone size: NA
V gene: TRBV11-1
D gene: TRBD2
J gene: TRBJ2-7
CDR3 protein: CASSWRLAGNYEQYF
CDR3 DNA: TGTGCCAGCAGCTGGAGACTAGCGGGGAACTACGAGCAGTACTTC

clone size: NA
V gene: TRBV10-3
D gene: NA
J gene: TRBJ2-5
CDR3 protein: CAISVGDSYQETQYF
CDR3 DNA: TGTGCCATCAGTGTGGGAGACTCGTACCAAGAGACCCAGTACTTC

clone size: NA
V gene: TRBV7-9
D gene: NA
J gene: TRBJ1-5
CDR3 protein: CASSLTMDQPQHF
CDR3 DNA: TGTGCCAGCAGCTTAACAATGGATCAGCCCCAGCATTTT

clone size: few
V gene: TRBV13
D gene: NA
J gene: TRBJ2-7
CDR3 protein: CASSLNSPYEQYF
CDR3 DNA: TGTGCCAGCAGCTTAAATTCCCCCTACGAGCAGTACTTC

clone size: NA
V gene: TRBV7-9
D gene: NA
J gene: TRBJ1-5
CDR3 protein: CASSLDTLNQPQHF
CDR3 DNA: TGTGCCAGCAGCTTAGATACTTTGAATCAGCCCCAGCATTTT

clone size: NA
V gene: TRBV15
D gene: NA
J gene: TRBJ1-2
CDR3 protein: CATSRGRDTNYGYTF
CDR3 DNA: TGTGCCACCAGCAGAGGCCGAGACACGAACTATGGCTACACCTTC

clone size: NA
V gene: TRBV29-1
D gene: TRBD1
J gene: TRBJ2-7
CDR3 protein: CSVTGGNVPSYEQYF
CDR3 DNA: TGCAGCGTAACAGGGGGTAATGTACCCTCCTACGAGCAGTACTTC

clone size: once
V gene: TRBV5-4
D gene: TRBD1
J gene: TRBJ1-6
CDR3 protein: CASSRTGDSSPLHF
CDR3 DNA: TGTGCCAGCAGCCGGACAGGTGACTCGTCACCCCTCCACTTT

clone size: NA
V gene: TRBV28
D gene: NA
J gene: TRBJ2-7
CDR3 protein: CASSYQPGEQYF
CDR3 DNA: TGTGCCAGCAGCTACCAACCAGGCGAGCAGTACTTC

clone size: NA
V gene: TRBV30
D gene: NA
J gene: TRBJ1-2
CDR3 protein: CAWSQFSPGFNYGYTF
CDR3 DNA: TGTGCCTGGAGTCAATTCTCTCCTGGATTTAACTATGGCTACACCTTC

clone size: NA
V gene: TRBV30
D gene: NA
J gene: TRBJ2-3
CDR3 protein: CARGDSGDLTDTQYF
CDR3 DNA: TGTGCCCGGGGGGACAGCGGAGACCTCACAGATACGCAGTATTTT